The 18 T cell receptor beta chains presented below share a single source sample, sequenced in a study of T cell responses to AZD1222 COVID-19 vaccine. TCRdb keeps only in-frame clones here, not all; method: immunoSEQ multiplex PCR. This table has 120,000 or so clones, roughly four fifths appearing once. The material sequenced was peripheral blood, taken on day 0 of AZD1222 vaccination. The receptors here all came from an adult in good health.

The chain carries TRBV7-3 and TRBJ2-1; 15 bases align to TRBD2. Per germline, CDR1 SGHTA and CDR2 FQGTGA. The V and J ends lost 8 bases and 7 bases, in that order; junction bases with no gene match: 9. This CDR3 is built from 16 residues. CDR3 in DNA: TGTGCCAGCGGGACTAGCGGGGGGACACGGAGAAATGAGCAGTTCTTC. The encoded protein is CASGTSGGTRRNEQFF.

J is TRBJ1-1 and V is TRBV30; maybe TRBD1 (5 bases). CDR1 is GTSNPN and CDR2 is SVGIG in the germline V gene (reference sequence). The CDR3 runs 13 residues. Between the trimmed V and J ends, which lost 4 bases and 1 base, there was a span of 10 bases. The CDR3 reads CAWTQGKNTEAFF. DNA for the CDR3: TGTGCCTGGACTCAGGGTAAGAACACTGAAGCTTTCTTT.

The rearrangement uses TRBV6-6 and TRBJ1-1; D call uncertain. From germline, CDR1 is MNHNY and CDR2 SVGAGI (reference sequence). This CDR3 contains 12 residues. Trimming pared 0 bases from V and 3 bases from J, leaving 2 bases between. The CDR3 reads CASSYSHTEAFF. CDR3 in DNA: TGTGCCAGCAGTTACTCCCACACTGAAGCTTTCTTT.

This clone was counted a few times. The CDR3 DNA reads as TGTGCCTCAAAGCCAGGGACCACTAGCACAGATACGCAGTATTTT. Amino acids: CASKPGTTSTDTQYF. The chain carries TRBV19 and TRBJ2-3, with D perhaps given as TRBD1 or TRBD2 (5 bases each). The CDR3 consists of 15 residues. The V end lost 11 bases, the J end lost 0 bases, and 18 bases lay between the germline ends. Germline values: CDR1 LNHDA, CDR2 SQIVND (reference sequence).

This chain uses TRBV27 with TRBJ2-3, with 8 nucleotides matching TRBD1. The CDR3 is 14 amino acids. Germline CDR1 is MNHEY and CDR2 is SMNVEV (reference sequence). The J segment lost 2 bases and the V segment lost 6 bases, leaving 4 bases of the junction unmatched. CDR3 sequence (DNA): TGTGCCAGCAGCCAGGGGGCTTTCACAGATACGCAGTATTTT. Translating it yields CASSQGAFTDTQYF.

This clone was detected only a few times. The chain recombines TRBV2 with TRBJ2-3; 8 bases agree with TRBD2. The junction had 10 bases not matched to a gene; V was cut back by 4 bases and J by 4 bases. Germline CDR1 is SNHLY and CDR2 is FYNNEI. CDR3 size: 16 residues. As DNA, the CDR3 is TGTGCCAGCAGTGTCCCGGCAAGCGGGGGACCAGATACGCAGTATTTT. Its protein product is CASSVPASGGPDTQYF.

This chain joins TRBV18 and TRBJ2-1, with D possibly being TRBD2 (6 bases). The length of the CDR3 is 13 residues. V gave up 3 bases and J gave up 7 bases, with 10 bases separating them. CDR1 KGHSH and CDR2 LQKENI come from the germline V gene. CDR3 bases: TGTGCCAGCTCACCCTTTGGGGGGAATGAGCAGTTCTTC. It specifies CASSPFGGNEQFF.

This chain joins TRBV7-2 and TRBJ1-2, with TRBD1 matching over 7 bases. The CDR3 runs to 16 residues. Germline V gene data show CDR1 as SGHTA and CDR2 as FQGNSA. V lost 3 bases, J lost 5 bases, and 12 bases stayed unmatched. The CDR3 DNA is TGTGCCAGCAGCTTTCCCGGGACAGCGAGCGGGTATGGCTACACCTTC. Translation: CASSFPGTASGYGYTF.

This clone was seen only a few times. The chain links TRBV2 to TRBJ2-2, with 7 bases that match TRBD1. The CDR3 extends over 15 amino acids. Germline V gene sequence: CDR1 SNHLY, CDR2 FYNNEI. V gave up 6 bases and J gave up 4 bases; unmatched junction bases: 8. CDR3 sequence: CASRMTGSSTGELFF. CDR3 sequence (DNA): TGTGCCAGCAGGATGACAGGGTCAAGCACCGGGGAGCTGTTTTTT.

The chain joins TRBV6-1 to TRBJ2-7, with D uncertain. Germline V gene data show CDR1 as MNHNS and CDR2 as SASEGT. There are 13 residues in the CDR3. Trimming removed 2 bases from V and 4 bases from J, with 9 bases in between. DNA for the CDR3: TGTGCCAGCAGTGAAATGGTCAGATACGAGCAGTACTTC. This translates into CASSEMVRYEQYF.

The chain couples TRBV5-4 to TRBJ1-4, with 10 bases aligning to TRBD1. The J segment lost 0 bases and the V segment lost 4 bases, leaving 3 bases of the junction unmatched. Germline CDR1 is SGHNT and CDR2 is YYREEE (reference sequence). This CDR3 comprises 16 residues. Here the CDR3 reads CASSAGQGATNEKLFF. The CDR3 nucleotides are TGTGCCAGCAGCGCCGGACAGGGGGCAACTAATGAAAAACTGTTTTTT.

The CDR3 reads CASSSYRESNTEAFF. CDR3 bases: TGTGCCAGCAGTTCATACAGGGAATCGAACACTGAAGCTTTCTTT. This chain links TRBV27 with TRBJ1-1; tentative D call: TRBD1 (6 bases). The CDR3 spans 15 residues. Germline V gives CDR1 MNHEY, CDR2 SMNVEV (reference sequence). V was clipped by 4 bases and J by 1 base, with 13 bases between them.

The chain has TRBV7-2 and TRBJ2-7, with D perhaps TRBD1 (6 bases). Looked up from germline, CDR1 is SGHTA and CDR2 is FQGNSA. This CDR3 has 14 residues. V was shortened by 5 bases and J by 3 bases, with 14 bases between the two germline ends. CDR3: CASSLRTEFYEQYF. DNA for the CDR3: TGTGCCAGCAGCCTAAGGACAGAATTCTACGAGCAGTACTTC.

This clone was seen just once. This rearrangement joins TRBV28 to TRBJ1-6, with D maybe TRBD1 (5 bases). Trimming removed 5 bases from V and 8 bases from J, with 16 bases in between. There are 15 residues in the CDR3. Germline lookup yields CDR1 MDHEN and CDR2 SYDVKM. The CDR3 nucleotides are TGTGCCAGCAGTGCCGGGGGGGACCAGGATTCACCCCTCCACTTT. As protein: CASSAGGDQDSPLHF.

The V call is TRBV7-3, the J call TRBJ1-5; D is unclear. V was trimmed by 2 bases and J by 0 bases, leaving 5 bases between them. Germline V gene lookup returns CDR1 SGHTA and CDR2 FQGTGA. The CDR3 contains 14 residues. The CDR3 region is CASSLPDSNQPQHF. For the CDR3, the DNA is TGTGCCAGCAGCTTACCTGATAGCAATCAGCCCCAGCATTTT. The complete variable domain, with remaining parts taken from reference TRBV7-3 and TRBJ1-5, reads GAGVSQTPSNKVTEKGKYVELRCDPISGHTALYWYRQSLGQGPEFLIYFQGTGAADDSGLPNDRFFAVRPEGSVSTLKIQRTERGDSAVYLCASSLPDSNQPQHFGDGTRLSIL.

The chain combines TRBV19 with TRBJ1-1; TRBD1 agrees at 12 bases. Germline V gene sequence: CDR1 LNHDA, CDR2 SQIVND (reference sequence). This CDR3 is built from 17 residues. V shed 6 bases, J shed 1 base, and the junction held 9 bases outside the gene matches. CDR3 amino acids: CASRRAGQGASNTEAFF. In DNA form, the CDR3 reads TGTGCCAGTAGAAGGGCGGGACAGGGGGCGTCGAACACTGAAGCTTTCTTT.

Only one count was recorded for this clone. The V and J genes are TRBV27 and TRBJ2-4; D may be TRBD2 (7 bases). The CDR3 runs to 14 residues. Between the trimmed V and J ends, which lost 6 bases and 6 bases, there was a span of 15 bases. The germline CDR1 and CDR2 sequences are MNHEY and SMNVEV (reference sequence). CDR3 sequence: CASSSTGRGNIQYF. The CDR3 bases are TGTGCCAGCAGCTCAACAGGGAGGGGAAACATTCAGTACTTC.

The chain links TRBV5-1 to TRBJ1-6; the D gene is possibly TRBD1 (5 bases). The germline V gene has CDR1 SGHRS and CDR2 YFSETQ. The CDR3 is 18 amino acids. V lost 1 base and J lost 5, with 19 bases in between. In nucleotides, the CDR3 is TGCGCCAGCAGCTTGTCGTCGGGCAGGGTAGGAAATAATTCACCCCTCCACTTT. Translating it yields CASSLSSGRVGNNSPLHF.